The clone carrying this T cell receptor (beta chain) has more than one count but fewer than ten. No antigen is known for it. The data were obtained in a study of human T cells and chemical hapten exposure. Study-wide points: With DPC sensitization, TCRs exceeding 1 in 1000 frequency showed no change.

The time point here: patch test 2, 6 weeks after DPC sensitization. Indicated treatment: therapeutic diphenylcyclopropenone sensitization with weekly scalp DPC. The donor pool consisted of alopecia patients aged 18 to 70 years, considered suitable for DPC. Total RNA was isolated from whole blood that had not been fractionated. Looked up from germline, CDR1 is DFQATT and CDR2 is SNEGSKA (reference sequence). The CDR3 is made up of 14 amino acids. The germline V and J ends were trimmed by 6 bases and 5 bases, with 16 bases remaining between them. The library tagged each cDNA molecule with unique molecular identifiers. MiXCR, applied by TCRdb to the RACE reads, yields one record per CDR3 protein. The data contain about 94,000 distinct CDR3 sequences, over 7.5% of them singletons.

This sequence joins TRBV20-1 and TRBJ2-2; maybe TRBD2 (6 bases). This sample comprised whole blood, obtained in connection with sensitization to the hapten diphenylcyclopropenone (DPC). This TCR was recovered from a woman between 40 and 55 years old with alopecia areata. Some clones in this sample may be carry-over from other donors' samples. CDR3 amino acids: CSAQTRGGTGELFF. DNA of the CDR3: TGCAGTGCCCAGACTAGGGGTGGGACCGGGGAGCTGTTTTTT.